The 2 T cell receptor beta chains in this list originate from one sample, sequenced in a study of CD8 T cells in ankylosing spondylitis (dated by TCRdb to between 2016 and 2019). Receptor libraries were prepared by 5' RACE. The run used an Illumina HiSeq 2500. TCRdb trimmed public reads at Q25 via fastp, called clones via MiXCR and kept in-frame beta chains. Here each entry gathers all rows of one CDR3 protein and keeps the most common genes and DNA. The sample table shows tens of thousands of distinct CDR3 sequences, and about 5.7% are seen once. Of the sample, around 2.2% falls within the top ten clones. Specimen: blood, either unsorted or a sorted T cell fraction (not recorded which). All receptors come from a male donor with ankylosing spondylitis or in good health (not recorded which).

This clonotype was recorded at least ten times. The J gene is TRBJ1-1, the V gene TRBV6-2 or TRBV6-3; no reliable D call. The CDR3 loop spans 12 amino acids. The germline V gene encodes CDR1 MNHEY and CDR2 SVGEGT. The ends were cut back, 8 bases at V and 2 bases at J, with 9 bases in the middle. CDR3 region: CASRDGNTEAFF. The CDR3 bases are TGTGCCAGCCGCGACGGTAACACTGAAGCTTTCTTT.

This clonotype was recorded many times. This chain links TRBV11-2 with TRBJ2-3, with 13 bases identical to TRBD2. Germline CDR1 is SGHAT and CDR2 is FQNNGV. Losses at the gene ends were 1 base for V and 6 bases for J; bases not matched to a gene: 10. The CDR3 is made up of 18 amino acids. The CDR3 region is CASSLVLAGGPSYDTQYF. CDR3 DNA: TGTGCCAGCAGCTTAGTACTAGCGGGGGGGCCGAGTTACGATACGCAGTATTTT.